A selection of T cell receptor beta chains follows, all from one sample in a study of blood T cell repertoires in COVID-19. Method: immunoSEQ multiplex PCR; TCRdb's copy keeps in-frame clones and lacks some. This table holds tens of thousands of clones, roughly nine tenths found once. Sample: peripheral blood. The receptors were sampled from a man between 60 and 75 years old with COVID-19, enrolled during active disease. The CDR3 runs from the conserved cysteine through the conserved F or W. A D gene is named only where the DNA matches it firmly. The listing skips clone size in some rows; elsewhere it reads once, few, many or a size class.

d_gene	v_gene	abundance	j_gene	len	CDR3aa	CDR3nt
TRBD1	TRBV5-6	once	TRBJ2-7	13	CASSRGTGDEQYF	TGTGCCAGCAGCCGGGGGACAGGGGATGAGCAGTACTTC
-	TRBV19	-	TRBJ1-1	15	CASSKLTILNTEAFF	TGTGCCAGTAGTAAACTGACAATCCTGAACACTGAAGCTTTCTTT
TRBD1	TRBV11-3	-	TRBJ2-1	20	CASSLVQGQGARSSYNEQFF	TGTGCCAGCAGCTTAGTCCAGGGACAGGGGGCGCGGAGCTCCTACAATGAGCAGTTCTTC
-	TRBV15	-	TRBJ2-3	14	CATSRDRRTDTQYF	TGTGCCACCAGCAGAGACAGGAGGACAGATACGCAGTATTTT
-	TRBV28	-	TRBJ1-2	14	CASSLAGANYGYTF	TGTGCCAGCAGTTTAGCAGGGGCGAACTATGGCTACACCTTC
TRBD1	TRBV18	-	TRBJ1-6	15	CASSFQGQEGSPLHF	TGTGCCAGCTCCTTCCAAGGACAGGAGGGTTCACCCCTCCACTTT
TRBD1	TRBV3-1/TRBV3-2	-	TRBJ2-4	13	CASSPGQGDIQYF	TGTGCCAGCAGCCCGGGACAGGGGGACATTCAGTACTTC
TRBD1	TRBV5-6	-	TRBJ2-5	16	CASSSGTGGYLETQYF	TGTGCCAGCAGCTCTGGGACAGGGGGCTACTTGGAGACCCAGTACTTC
TRBD2	TRBV10-1	-	TRBJ2-7	15	CASSEGSGDLYEQYF	TGCGCCAGCAGTGAGGGTAGCGGGGATCTCTACGAGCAGTACTTC
TRBD2	TRBV10-3	-	TRBJ2-3	15	CAIRGTSGRTDTQYF	TGTGCCATCAGGGGGACTAGCGGGAGAACAGATACGCAGTATTTT
TRBD2	TRBV10-2	-	TRBJ2-7	17	CASVSNPGLADYYEQYF	TGCGCCAGCGTATCAAACCCGGGACTAGCGGATTACTACGAGCAGTACTTC
-	TRBV7-3	-	TRBJ2-1	15	CASSLRFSSYNEQFF	TGTGCCAGCAGCTTAAGGTTTAGCTCCTACAATGAGCAGTTCTTC
-	TRBV10-1	-	TRBJ1-2	14	CASSESPGRYGYTF	TGCGCCAGCAGTGAGTCCCCAGGGCGGTATGGCTACACCTTC
TRBD1	TRBV5-6	-	TRBJ1-1	12	CASSPGQAEAFF	TGTGCCAGCAGCCCTGGACAGGCTGAAGCTTTCTTT
TRBD2	TRBV11-2	-	TRBJ2-1	14	CATGGSGRRDEQFF	TGTGCGACCGGTGGTAGCGGGCGTAGGGATGAGCAGTTCTTC